This T cell receptor (beta chain) stems from a study of cytomegalovirus exposure and HLA in healthy donors listed by TCRdb under 2017. About the full investigation: According to an earlier analysis of several hundred of the donors, roughly 180 million T cells yielded roughly 100 million unique TCR beta sequences and less than 300 Gb of sequence data. The study combined high-throughput TCR immunosequencing, statistical association of individual TCRs with disease status, and machine learning to predict cytomegalovirus infection status. Across some 400 genotyped donors of the cohort, an average of 235,054 unique TCR beta nucleotide sequences per donor were sequenced, and about a sixth of those sequences were non-productive. Every discovery cohort repertoire had been produced on one sequencing platform. Besides the first cohort of roughly 640 subjects, a separate validation cohort made up of roughly 120 different subjects was used. Both class I and class II loci were covered by HLA typing, at four-digit resolution. Donor age, sex, ethnicity and CMV serostatus were collected together with the repertoire data. Approximately 310 gigabases of sequencing data and approximately 85 million unique TCR sequences were included in an early release covering about 600 HLA-typed donors. The study used immunosequencing to profile the T cell repertoires of approximately 650 subjects and linked those repertoires to cytomegalovirus serostatus. Four to six DR-DQ haplotypes were handled as single units for association and clustering, since linkage in the cohort was strong. A later analysis re-examined previously published TCR beta repertoires from around 670 donors and added high-resolution HLA genotyping to investigate patterns of TCR occurrence. An earlier analysis of roughly 580 of the donors used high-throughput TCR beta sequencing to judge whether each TCR beta V gene segment behaved as functional or pseudogenic. The study was designed to test whether signatures of past pathogen exposure could be identified by cataloging public T cell receptors. The number of donors typed differed by locus, with 629-630 for A, B, C, DRB1 and DQB1, over 500 for DQA1, 600 to 610 for DPA1, and some 440 for DPB1. Of the roughly 410 genotyped donors, roughly 76% were placed in the genetic ancestry cluster associated with self-reported Caucasian donors. Genome-wide SNP genotypes for about 65% of the 666 donors were used in a later genetic analysis, which treated that subset as a discovery cohort. In the later analysis, no new phenotypic data were used to find candidate immune exposures; instead, reliance was placed on TCR beta sequences and their occurrence across donors.

On this clone: No antigen is known for it. No per-base quality is available; no much larger clone lies one base away.

In total, roughly 670 healthy bone marrow donors made up the cohort. At the time of sampling, every cohort member was nominally healthy, though immune exposures that went unrecorded were likely present. The donor was CMV seronegative and belonged to the group of several hundred seronegative cohort members. Every donor gave a peripheral blood sample, and the peripheral blood mononuclear cells from that sample were used for TCR beta sequencing. Genomic DNA extraction from the blood cell samples was performed with the Qiagen DNeasy Blood Extraction Kit. Libraries came from the immunoSEQ multiplex PCR assay. For the multiplex PCR, a mixture combining 60 forward primers for TCR Vbeta segments and 13 reverse primers for TCR Jbeta segments was used. A multiplex PCR assay on genomic DNA amplified the CDR3 region of rearranged TCR beta genes. The Illumina HiSeq System was used to sequence the amplified TCR beta libraries as 87-base-pair reads. As for the original processing: In a later analysis, tens of millions of unique TCR beta chains were counted across the 500 to 850 repertoires, and around 10 million of these chains were shared by at least two donors. Raw reads were error-corrected and collapsed into unique sequences by a nearest-neighbor algorithm in which closely related sequences were merged to remove PCR and sequencing errors. Alignment of CDR3 sequences to IMGT reference sequences was used to assign V, D and J gene segments. For a sequence to be retained, a match of at least six nucleotides to both a V gene segment and a J gene segment was required. A rearrangement counted as productive if the CDR3 had no stop codons and remained in frame with V and J, and every other rearrangement counted as non-productive. CDR3 was defined by IMGT convention, running from the second conserved V-encoded cysteine to the conserved J-encoded phenylalanine. In an earlier analysis of roughly 580 of the donors, sequences lacking an unambiguous match to a single V gene segment were excluded. An earlier analysis of 500 to 600 of the donors classified V segments as functional when productive rearrangements were above 56.7% and as segregating when the standard deviation between donors was above 5%. A statistical classification framework was built for diagnosing cytomegalovirus status from the catalog of TCR beta chain sequences. A later analysis assigned V and J genes by comparing TCR nucleotide sequences with IMGT/GENE-DB human TR gene sequences. The TCRdist pipeline was used in a later analysis to assign CDR3 sequences and most-parsimonious VDJ recombination scenarios. In a later analysis, each TCR beta chain was defined by its CDR3 amino acid sequence together with its V-gene family, and reads without a unique V-gene family were excluded. To address suspected cross-contamination and a sequencing artifact, a later analysis removed under 600 highly shared, low-generation-probability nucleotide sequences. A later analysis calculated a clonal expansion index for each public chain from normalized within-repertoire ranks of inferred template counts. Generation probabilities in a later analysis came from a VDJ recombination model fitted to out-of-frame rearrangements, and those results were checked against IGoR. Hypergeometric tests were used in a later analysis to score TCR-TCR, TCR-HLA and TCR-CMV co-occurrence, with a repertoire-size bias correction applied to the TCR pairs. False discovery rates were estimated in a later analysis by permuting HLA or CMV assignments 20 times. In a later analysis, co-occurring TCRs were grouped with DBSCAN, and TCRdist sequence similarity was added when clustering was performed within HLA-allele-positive subsets. For co-occurrence clustering, repertoires with fewer than 30,000 or more than 120,000 public chains were excluded, along with about five repertoires with anomalous nucleotide sharing. Drawn from immuneACCESS, this table holds only the in-frame rearrangements with V and J called that TCRdb kept. Clones are partly lost; checked studies trace under half to an unresolved V gene and leave the rest unexplained. Clone size and the V and J calls come from that table; the DNA yielded D and trimming. The sample table contains approximately 110,000 clones; only one count was recorded for more than 70% of them. The ten largest clones take up less than 0.25% of the sample.

Including cysteine and phenylalanine, the CDR3 has 16 amino acids. Only the CDR3 portion is preserved as DNA: 48 bases, with reading frame beginning at the first base. V lost 5 bases and J lost 4 bases; the stretch between them is 20 bases long. From the germline V gene, CDR1 is SGHTA and CDR2 is FQGNSA. What the study reported, not specific to this receptor: In a later analysis, HLA-associated TCR beta chains showed more clonal expansion and lower generation probabilities than non-associated chains that were equally common. A group of highly shared sequence variants was considered likely to be a technical artifact of the sequencing pipeline. In vitro tests confirmed that a few of the cytomegalovirus-associated TCR beta chains recognize cytomegalovirus antigens. Some IMGT-functional V segments, including TRBV6-2 and TRBV6-3, could not be distinguished by the 87-base-pair reads and were therefore excluded. A further reported finding was that TCR beta sequences accurately predicted the HLA-A and HLA-B alleles for most subjects in the first cohort. It was suggested by the authors that the approach could potentially be generalized to other disease states and immunological phenotypes. Most TCR sequences were observed very rarely across donors, whereas some public TCRs were present in many individuals. The cohort was sequenced for TCR beta chains only, and without alpha or paired-chain data the features that could be detected were limited. The study listed 150 to 200 TCR beta chains as associated with cytomegalovirus. Sequencing depth was assumed to be roughly uniform across donors in the presence/absence analyses, though that assumption may not hold. According to a later analysis, TCR association rates differed among HLA loci, with DRB1 alleles showing the most associated TCRs and HLA-C alleles showing the fewest. Strong co-occurrence of HLA alleles, especially DR and DQ, made assigning TCR associations to individual alleles difficult. A later analysis associated 16,951 TCR beta sequences with specific HLA alleles at a false discovery rate of 0.05. In a later genetic analysis, a missense DCLRE1C variant was associated with V-gene and J-gene trimming of TCR beta chains, and the association was replicated in an independent cohort. Immune exposure information for the cohort was limited to CMV serostatus. In a later analysis, most CMV-associated TCR beta chains were found to appear HLA-restricted, with HLA associations seemingly driven largely by CMV exposure. The earlier analysis of approximately 560 of the donors excluded 15 to 20 rarely observed V segments, including chromosome 9 orphons, because counts were too low. Because HLA typing was unavailable for some donors at each locus, only the typed subset was used in association tests. Broadly in line with IMGT annotations, most TCR beta V segments showed up in productive rearrangements about 87% or about 30% of the time in an earlier analysis of some 590 of the donors. A later analysis reported that several top co-occurrence clusters appeared linked to parvovirus B19, influenza, CMV and Epstein-Barr virus. Cytomegalovirus status was reported to be diagnosed by the classifier with high specificity and sensitivity in both the original and validation cohorts. In a later genetic analysis, fewer N-insertions in productive TCRs were reported among donors in an Asian-associated ancestry cluster than the 666-donor mean. Correlated functional status among segregating V segments might be attributable to linkage disequilibrium, but an unknown experimental factor could not be ruled out.

The sequence links TRBV7-2 to TRBJ2-5; the D gene is possibly TRBD2, with 6 bases matching. The receptor was isolated from a man aged 45-60 years in good health and CMV-seronegative. Sample: PBMCs. The CDR3 region has the sequence CASSPGLPGGVETQYF. The DNA sequence is given as TGTGCCAGCAGCCCGGGACTTCCTGGTGGGGTAGAGACCCAGTACTTC.